The 32 T cell receptor beta chains reported below all come from one sample, sequenced in a study of blood T cells in healthy people across ages. For the second PCR, which ran for 7 to 11 cycles, a sample-barcoded 5' primer and a J-beta primer mix were used. A single record per CDR3 protein comes from TCRdb applying MiXCR to the 5' RACE reads. The table lists 1.5 million to 2 million distinct CDR3 sequences, 39% of them singletons, with under 25% in the top ten. What was sequenced was blood. These receptors came from a human donor in good health.

This clonotype turned up a few times. The chain couples TRBV20-1 to TRBJ2-3; D may be TRBD1 (6 bases). The CDR3 is 12 amino acids. Germline V gives CDR1 DFQATT, CDR2 SNEGSKA (reference sequence). V was pared by 5 bases and J by 2 bases, with 8 bases between. CDR3 sequence reads: CSAQGNTDTQYF. In DNA form, the CDR3 reads TGCAGTGCTCAGGGGAACACAGATACGCAGTATTTT.

J is TRBJ2-3 and V is TRBV7-2; 7 positions match TRBD2. CDR3 length equals 18 residues. With 4 bases clipped from V and 2 bases from J, the junction kept 15 bases outside the gene matches. CDR1 is SGHTA and CDR2 is FQGNSA in the germline V gene. The CDR3 region is CASSSRGGEGPITDTQYF. The CDR3 coding sequence is TGTGCCAGCAGCTCCCGAGGCGGGGAGGGTCCAATCACAGATACGCAGTATTTT.

This clonotype was detected only a few times. This rearrangement joins TRBV10-3 to TRBJ2-7; D may be TRBD1 (6 bases). The V gene's germline CDR1 is ENHRY and CDR2 SYGVKD. V shed 10 bases and J shed 6 bases, with 16 bases lying between them. This CDR3 spans 12 amino acids. CDR3 sequence reads: CATGQGAREQYF. The CDR3 coding sequence is TGTGCCACGGGACAAGGGGCACGCGAGCAGTACTTC.

This clonotype was counted ten times or more. The V and J genes are TRBV7-2 and TRBJ2-7; D gene uncertain. Germline CDR1 SGHTA, CDR2 FQGNSA. Between the trimmed V and J ends, which lost 2 bases and 2 bases, there was a span of 4 bases. CDR3 length: 12 residues. Here the CDR3 reads CASSLHPYEQYF. The CDR3 DNA is TGTGCCAGCAGCTTACACCCCTACGAGCAGTACTTC. The variable domain in full, completed from reference TRBV7-2 and TRBJ2-7, reads GAGVSQSPSNKVTEKGKDVELRCDPISGHTALYWYRQSLGQGLEFLIYFQGNSAPDKSGLPSDRFSAERTGGSVSTLTIQRTQQEDSAVYLCASSLHPYEQYFGPGTRLTVT.

This clonotype showed up just a few times. This chain connects TRBV10-3 to TRBJ2-1; 11 bases fit TRBD2. The CDR3 is made up of 17 amino acids. CDR1 and CDR2 from the germline V gene are ENHRY and SYGVKD. V lost 4 bases to trimming and J lost 0 bases; unmatched junction nucleotides: 5. CDR3 sequence: CAISGTSGSYSYNEQFF. CDR3 DNA: TGTGCCATCAGTGGGACTAGCGGGTCTTACTCCTACAATGAGCAGTTCTTC.

This clonotype appeared a few times. The CDR3 protein is CASSHSSGQETQYF. The CDR3 nucleotides are TGTGCCAGCAGCCACTCTAGCGGCCAAGAGACCCAGTACTTC. The J gene is TRBJ2-5, the V gene TRBV7-2; TRBD2 agrees at 7 bases. V was pared by 5 bases and J by 1 base, with 4 bases of the junction left unmatched. The CDR3 covers 14 residues. Germline loops: CDR1 SGHTA, CDR2 FQGNSA.

V usage is TRBV6-5 and J usage is TRBJ2-1; D is perhaps TRBD2 (5 bases). Germline V CDR1 and CDR2: MNHEY, SVGAGI. CDR3 length: 17 amino acids. V was trimmed by 0 bases and J by 4 bases, leaving 16 bases between them. CDR3 loop: CASSYSGEGLGYNEQFF. The CDR3 DNA is TGTGCCAGCAGTTACTCGGGTGAAGGACTTGGGTACAATGAGCAGTTCTTC.

This clonotype was seen only a few times. The chain is built from TRBV11-1 and TRBJ2-1; tentatively, D is TRBD2 (5 bases). V lost 2 bases to trimming and J lost 9 bases, with 14 bases between them. The CDR3 is made up of 14 amino acids. Germline V CDR1 and CDR2: SGHAT, FQDESV (reference sequence). The CDR3 DNA reads as TGTGCCAGCAGCTTAACCCACTCGAGGGTTGAGCAGTTCTTC. As protein: CASSLTHSRVEQFF.

DNA for the CDR3: TGTGCCAGCAGTTTAGATCCCCCAACAGGGGTACACACTGAAGCTTTCTTT. Protein product: CASSLDPPTGVHTEAFF. This rearrangement joins TRBV27 to TRBJ1-1, with TRBD1 matching 7 bases. Unmatched junction bases numbered 12, after V lost 2 bases and J lost 3 bases. This CDR3 is built from 17 residues. Germline assignment: CDR1 MNHEY and CDR2 SMNVEV (reference sequence).

The V call is TRBV7-9, the J call TRBJ2-5; 8 bases are shared with TRBD2. The V and J ends lost 5 bases and 1 base, in that order; junction bases with no gene match: 6. CDR3 length: 15 residues. Germline CDR1 and CDR2: SEHNR and FQNEAQ (reference sequence). The DNA of the CDR3 is TGTGCCAGCAGCCCATGCCGGGGGGGCCAAGAGACCCAGTACTTC. Encoded protein: CASSPCRGGQETQYF. The full variable domain, with the rest looked up from reference TRBV7-9 and TRBJ2-5, is DTGVSQNPRHKITKRGQNVTFRCDPISEHNRLYWYRQTLGQGPEFLTYFQNEAQLEKSRLLSDRFSAERPKGSFSTLEIQRTEQGDSAMYLCASSPCRGGQETQYFGPGTRLLVL.

The chain is built from TRBV10-3 and TRBJ1-1; D is possibly TRBD1 (5 bases). The CDR3 has 15 residues. V lost 4 bases, J lost 0 bases, and 12 bases lay in between. Germline CDR1 ENHRY, CDR2 SYGVKD. CDR3 in amino acids: CAISGYRSMNTEAFF. CDR3 nucleotide sequence: TGTGCCATCAGTGGATACAGGTCAATGAACACTGAAGCTTTCTTT.

This clonotype was found a few times. The CDR3 nucleotides read TGTGCCAGCAGCCCAGCTTGGGGGGCACGGGTAGCCAAAAACATTCAGTACTTC. This gives the protein CASSPAWGARVAKNIQYF. The chain joins TRBV28 to TRBJ2-4; D may correspond to TRBD1 or TRBD2 (6 bases each). Trimming cost V 6 bases and J 0 bases, with 21 bases left between them. Germline V gene lookup returns CDR1 MDHEN and CDR2 SYDVKM. The CDR3 contains 18 residues.

V is TRBV25-1 and J is TRBJ1-2, with 11 nucleotides matching TRBD1. CDR1 and CDR2 from the germline V gene are MGHDK and SYGVNS. V trimming: 4 bases; J trimming: 6 bases; junction bases outside the gene matches: 4. CDR3 length: 14 residues. In DNA, the CDR3 is TGTGCCAGCAGTGGGGGGGACAGGGGGAATGGCTACACCTTC. This codes for CASSGGDRGNGYTF.

V usage is TRBV5-1 and J usage is TRBJ2-1; D is perhaps TRBD1 or TRBD2 (5 bases each). Trimming took off 5 bases at V and 9 bases at J, with 18 bases between the two ends. The CDR3 is 14 residues long. Germline V gene data show CDR1 as SGHRS and CDR2 as YFSETQ. The CDR3 DNA is TGCGCCAGCAGGATCGGGACCAGTGATATTGAGCAGTTCTTC. Translating it yields CASRIGTSDIEQFF.

The chain couples TRBV13 to TRBJ2-5, with no clear D. V lost 5 bases, J lost 2 bases, and 18 bases lay in between. The germline V gene encodes CDR1 PRHDT and CDR2 FYEKMQ (reference sequence). This CDR3 spans 16 amino acids. The CDR3 bases are TGTGCCAGCAGCCGACGAGGAATTAACCTACAAGAGACCCAGTACTTC. Translating it yields CASSRRGINLQETQYF.

The chain is built from TRBV6-6 and TRBJ1-2, with D possibly matching TRBD1 (6 bases). The germline CDR1 and CDR2 sequences are MNHNY and SVGAGI (reference sequence). This CDR3 has 13 amino acids. Between the trimmed V and J ends, which lost 2 bases and 4 bases, there was a span of 8 bases. The CDR3 sequence is CASSYEQGYGYTF. The DNA for the CDR3 is TGTGCCAGCAGTTACGAACAGGGCTATGGCTACACCTTC.

This clonotype was detected ten times or more. The chain links TRBV9 to TRBJ1-2; 7 bases map to TRBD1. The CDR3 runs to 14 residues. Trimming cost V 0 bases and J 3 bases; bases outside gene matches: 2. The germline gives CDR1 SGDLS, CDR2 YYNGEE. CDR3: CASSVGQGYYGYTF. Here the CDR3 DNA reads TGTGCCAGCAGCGTAGGACAGGGCTACTATGGCTACACCTTC.

This clonotype showed up just a few times. The rearrangement joins TRBV4-3 to TRBJ2-7; unclear D gene. V gave up 0 bases and J gave up 5 bases, with 5 bases separating them. Looked up from germline, CDR1 is LGHNA and CDR2 is YSLEER. CDR3 length: 12 residues. DNA for the CDR3: TGCGCCAGCAGCCAAGATATGAACGAGCAGTACTTC. Its protein is CASSQDMNEQYF.

The chain has TRBV4-3 and TRBJ2-5, with TRBD1 as a possible D gene (5 bases). V shed 3 bases and J shed 4 bases, with 18 bases lying between them. There are 16 residues in the CDR3. Germline assignment: CDR1 LGHNA and CDR2 YSLEER. In nucleotides, the CDR3 is TGCGCCAGCAGCCAGGGGCCTCCACAGCAAATAGAGACCCAGTACTTC. Protein product: CASSQGPPQQIETQYF.

V and J are TRBV20-1 and TRBJ1-1; D uncertain. The V gene's germline CDR1 is DFQATT and CDR2 SNEGSKA (reference sequence). The CDR3 runs 12 residues. Trimming took off 0 bases at V and 11 bases at J, with 13 bases between the two ends. CDR3 nucleotide sequence: TGCAGTGCTAGAGAAGGAGGGTATGGGGCTTTCTTT. It is translated as CSAREGGYGAFF.

This chain connects TRBV28 to TRBJ2-5; 8 bases match TRBD1. J gave up 5 bases and V 3 bases, and 5 bases lay outside the gene matches. This CDR3 is 14 amino acids long. Germline CDR1 reads MDHEN; CDR2 reads SYDVKM. In nucleotides, the CDR3 is TGTGCCAGCAGTTTCGGGACAGGATGGGAGACCCAGTACTTC. Translated: CASSFGTGWETQYF. The complete variable domain, with remaining parts taken from reference TRBV28 and TRBJ2-5, reads DVKVTQSSRYLVKRTGEKVFLECVQDMDHENMFWYRQDPGLGLRLIYFSYDVKMKEKGDIPEGYSVSREKKERFSLILESASTNQTSMYLCASSFGTGWETQYFGPGTRLLVL.

The chain is built from TRBV18 and TRBJ2-7; either TRBD1 or TRBD2 may fit D (6 bases each). This CDR3 has 15 residues. CDR1 KGHSH and CDR2 LQKENI come from the germline V gene. The V end lost 3 bases, the J end lost 0 bases, and 12 bases lay between the germline ends. CDR3 bases: TGTGCCAGCTCACCTGGAGGGGGAAGCTCCTACGAGCAGTACTTC. Its translation: CASSPGGGSSYEQYF.

The chain joins TRBV5-1 to TRBJ2-2; D is possibly TRBD1 (6 bases). CDR1 and CDR2 from the germline V gene are SGHRS and YFSETQ. With 5 bases removed from V and 3 bases from J, the gap between germline ends came to 11 bases. This CDR3 comprises 14 residues. CDR3 amino acids: CASRRGSDTGELFF. The DNA for the CDR3 is TGCGCCAGCAGGAGGGGGTCTGACACCGGGGAGCTGTTTTTT. Full variable domain (outside the CDR3, taken from reference TRBV5-1 and TRBJ2-2): KAGVTQTPRYLIKTRGQQVTLSCSPISGHRSVSWYQQTPGQGLQFLFEYFSETQRNKGNFPGRFSGRQFSNSRSEMNVSTLELGDSALYLCASRRGSDTGELFFGEGSRLTVL.

V is TRBV12-3 or TRBV12-4 and J is TRBJ2-2; 8 nucleotides match TRBD1. The V gene end was trimmed by 3 bases and the J gene end by 4 bases; junction bases not matched to a gene: 4. This CDR3 has 15 residues. The CDR3 DNA reads TGTGCCAGCAGTTTGCAGGGGGCAAGCACCGGGGAGCTGTTTTTT. It codes for CASSLQGASTGELFF.

This clonotype has just a few counts. The chain carries TRBV20-1 and TRBJ2-3; D unclear. Trimming removed 6 bases at V and 9 bases at J, with 13 bases between. CDR1 is DFQATT and CDR2 is SNEGSKA in the germline V gene (reference sequence). The CDR3 has 11 amino acids. CDR3 nucleotides: TGCAGTGCCTCGGACCTCAGGACGCAGTATTTT. This sequence encodes CSASDLRTQYF.

The gene calls are TRBV4-2 and TRBJ2-3, with D possibly TRBD2 on 5 matching bases. CDR1 and CDR2 from the germline V gene are LGHNA and YNFKEQ. The CDR3 runs to 15 residues. V was clipped by 4 bases and J by 2 bases, with 13 bases between them. CDR3 nucleotide sequence: TGTGCCAGCAGCCTCCAGATGGACTTCACAGATACGCAGTATTTT. Encoded protein: CASSLQMDFTDTQYF.

In this sample, this clonotype turned up a few times. The chain combines TRBV18 with TRBJ2-3; 10 nucleotides line up with TRBD2. The germline gives CDR1 KGHSH, CDR2 LQKENI. V lost 3 bases, J lost 5 bases, and 8 bases stayed unmatched. CDR3 length: 16 residues. The CDR3 is CASSPISGGGQDTQYF. The CDR3 bases are TGTGCCAGCTCACCTATAAGCGGGGGGGGTCAAGATACGCAGTATTTT.

The CDR3 DNA is TGTGCCAGCAGCCTACAGATGAGCACAGATACGCAGTATTTT. Protein sequence: CASSLQMSTDTQYF. The chain uses TRBV7-2 and TRBJ2-3; unclear D gene. Per the germline V gene, CDR1 is SGHTA and CDR2 is FQGNSA. The CDR3 spans 14 residues. The germline V and J ends were trimmed by 5 bases and 0 bases, with 9 bases remaining between them.

This chain connects TRBV5-1 to TRBJ1-2; D is ambiguous. Germline CDR1 is SGHRS and CDR2 is YFSETQ. CDR3 length equals 12 residues. Trimming took off 1 base at V and 7 bases at J, with 8 bases between the two ends. The CDR3 region has the DNA TGCGCCAGCAGCTTGCTTGGGTTTGGCTACACCTTC. Translation gives CASSLLGFGYTF.

V gene TRBV12-3 or TRBV12-4 combines with J gene TRBJ1-1, with a weak D call TRBD1 (5 bases). Deletions cut 6 bases from V and 5 bases from J, with 10 bases between. The CDR3 has 12 residues. CDR3 sequence: CASRAGGTEAFF. In nucleotides, the CDR3 is TGTGCCAGCAGGGCGGGGGGAACTGAAGCTTTCTTT.

Worth noting for this clonotype: Sequence at one end of the junction differs from germline and may be a read error. This sequence joins TRBV28 and TRBJ2-7; no firm D call. Per germline, CDR1 MDHEN and CDR2 SYDVKM. This CDR3 comprises 12 residues. The CDR3 spells CAGSSSSYEQYF. DNA of the CDR3: TGTGCCGGCAGCTCCTCCTCTTACGAGCAGTACTTC.

Concerning this clonotype: The junction and the germline gene differ at one end; a read error may be behind it. This chain links TRBV12-3 or TRBV12-4 with TRBJ2-2, with D perhaps assigned TRBD1 or TRBD2 (6 bases each). The length of the CDR3 is 16 residues. The CDR3 sequence is CASSSLGRGPPGELLF. In nucleotides, the CDR3 is TGTGCCAGCAGTTCTCTCGGCAGGGGCCCTCCGGGGGAGCTGTTGTTT.